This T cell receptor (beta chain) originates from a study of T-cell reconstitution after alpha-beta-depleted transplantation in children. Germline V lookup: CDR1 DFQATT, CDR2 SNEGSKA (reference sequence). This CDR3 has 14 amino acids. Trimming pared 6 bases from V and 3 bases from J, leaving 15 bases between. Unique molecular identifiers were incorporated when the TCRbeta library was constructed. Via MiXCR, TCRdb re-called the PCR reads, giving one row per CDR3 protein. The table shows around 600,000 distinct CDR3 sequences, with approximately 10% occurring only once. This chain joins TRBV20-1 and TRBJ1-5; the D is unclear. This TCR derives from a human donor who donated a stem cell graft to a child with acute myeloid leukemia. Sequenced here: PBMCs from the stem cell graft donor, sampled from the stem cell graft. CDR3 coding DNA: TGCAGTGCGCAGAGGTTCGGTGCCAATCAGCCCCAGCATTTT. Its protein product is CSAQRFGANQPQHF.